This TCR beta chain was sequenced in a study of cytomegalovirus exposure and HLA in healthy donors. The PCR contained 60 Vbeta and 13 Jbeta primers. The method was immunoSEQ multiplex PCR; TCRdb's version includes in-frame clones alone and lacks a portion of them. The table lists 120,000 or so clones, over 70% of them singletons. Germline V gene data show CDR1 as SEHNR and CDR2 as FQNEAQ (reference sequence). J gave up 3 bases and V 0 bases, and 7 bases lay outside the gene matches. CDR3 length: 16 amino acids. Study-wide results and caveats: Most observed TCR sequences were rare, whereas some public TCRs were detected in many donors.

This clone has just a few counts. Its specificity is unknown. This sequence originates from a woman aged 50 to 60 in good health and CMV-seronegative. This sequence joins TRBV7-9 and TRBJ1-1; TRBD1 matches at 7 bases. Sequencing was performed on PBMCs. This chain's CDR3 is CASSLATGLRDTEAFF. Written as DNA, the CDR3 is TGTGCCAGCAGCTTAGCGACAGGGCTCAGGGACACTGAAGCTTTCTTT.